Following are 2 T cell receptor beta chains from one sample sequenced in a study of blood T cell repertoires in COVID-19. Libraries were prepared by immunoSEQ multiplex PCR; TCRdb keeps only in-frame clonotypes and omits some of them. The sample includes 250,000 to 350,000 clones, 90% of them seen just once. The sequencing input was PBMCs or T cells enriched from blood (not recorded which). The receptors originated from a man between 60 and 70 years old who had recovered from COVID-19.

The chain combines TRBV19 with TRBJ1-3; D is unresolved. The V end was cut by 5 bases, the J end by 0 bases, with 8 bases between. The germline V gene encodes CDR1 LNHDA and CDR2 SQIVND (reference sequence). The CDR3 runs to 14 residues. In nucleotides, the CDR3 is TGTGCCAGTAGTTTACAACCCTCTGGAAACACCATATATTTT. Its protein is CASSLQPSGNTIYF.

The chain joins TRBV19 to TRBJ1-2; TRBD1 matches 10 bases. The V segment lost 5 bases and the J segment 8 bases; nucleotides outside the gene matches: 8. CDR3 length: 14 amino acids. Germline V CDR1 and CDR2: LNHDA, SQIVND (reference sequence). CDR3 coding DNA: TGTGCCAGTAGTCTCCGGGGACAGGGGTGGGGCTACACCTTC. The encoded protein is CASSLRGQGWGYTF.